These 30 T cell receptor beta chains came from one sample sequenced in a study of blood T cells in healthy people across ages. Next came a second PCR, run for about 7 to 12 cycles, which used a sample-barcoded 5' primer along with a J-beta primer mix. TCRdb processed the 5' RACE reads anew with MiXCR; each CDR3 protein has one entry. The sample carries around 1.7 million distinct CDR3 sequences, 28% recorded once. The specimen was blood. The receptors derive from a woman aged 25-40 years in good health.

The rearrangement uses TRBV5-5 and TRBJ1-4; weak D call: TRBD1 (5 bases). Germline CDR1 reads SGHKS; CDR2 reads YYEKEE (reference sequence). This CDR3 has 14 residues. Trimming pared 3 bases from V and 4 bases from J, leaving 10 bases between. The CDR3 DNA reads as TGTGCCAGCAGCTGGAGGACAAATAATGAAAAACTGTTTTTT. Translation: CASSWRTNNEKLFF.

Concerning this clonotype: Sequence at one end of the junction differs from germline and may be a read error. The chain couples TRBV5-4 to TRBJ2-1, with D unresolved. The CDR3 extends over 18 amino acids. CDR1 is SGHNT, CDR2 YYREEE, per germline (reference sequence). The CDR3, as DNA: TGTGCCAGTAGCTTGGAGTTTCGATCCTTGGGTTCCTACAATGAGCAGTTCTTC. As protein: CASSLEFRSLGSYNEQFF.

The gene calls are TRBV7-6 and TRBJ2-2; 8 nucleotides agree with TRBD2. V was clipped by 5 bases and J by 6 bases; unmatched bases: 8. Germline CDR1 SGHVS, CDR2 FNYEAQ. There are 15 residues in the CDR3. CDR3 residues: CASSPPGLGAGELFF. The DNA for the CDR3 is TGTGCCAGCAGCCCCCCGGGACTAGGGGCCGGGGAGCTGTTTTTT. Looking up the rest from reference TRBV7-6 and TRBJ2-2 gives the full variable domain: GAGVSQSPRYKVTKRGQDVALRCDPISGHVSLYWYRQALGQGPEFLTYFNYEAQQDKSGLPNDRFSAERPEGSISTLTIQRTEQRDSAMYRCASSPPGLGAGELFFGEGSRLTVL.

This chain links TRBV7-2 with TRBJ1-1; D unclear. The CDR3 has 14 residues. V was trimmed by 5 bases and J by 6 bases, leaving 16 bases between them. Germline-derived CDR1 and CDR2 are SGHTA and FQGNSA. The CDR3 DNA reads TGTGCCAGCAGCCTTCGGGCCCAAACAGCTGAAGCTTTCTTT. It is translated as CASSLRAQTAEAFF.

This chain uses TRBV5-1 with TRBJ1-4; possibly TRBD1 for D (5 bases). CDR1 and CDR2 (germline): SGHRS, YFSETQ. The CDR3 is 16 residues long. Trimming took 4 bases from V and 8 from J, leaving 21 bases between them. CDR3 sequence: CASSPPKGLEGEKLFF. In DNA form, the CDR3 reads TGCGCCAGCAGCCCCCCTAAGGGCTTAGAGGGGGAAAAACTGTTTTTT.

About this clonotype itself: It may be a read error: a sequence one base away is much more abundant. The gene calls are TRBV6-5 and TRBJ1-6; TRBD1 matches 7 bases. The CDR3 is 16 amino acids. Per the germline V gene, CDR1 is MNHEY and CDR2 is SVGAGI. CDR3: CASSYSRQGHNSPHHF. CDR3 DNA: TGTGCCAGCAGTTACTCGAGACAGGGCCATAATTCACCCCACCACTTT.

A word on this clonotype: One junction end does not reproduce the germline sequence, and a read error may be involved. The gene calls are TRBV7-2 and TRBJ2-3; TRBD2 agrees at 9 bases. The CDR3 is made up of 15 amino acids. Germline CDR1 reads SGHTA; CDR2 reads FQGNSA. DNA of the CDR3: TGTCCCAGCAGCTTTGGGACTAGCTCGGTAGATACGCAGTATTTT. Its protein is CPSSFGTSSVDTQYF.

In this sample, this clonotype turned up a few times. The V gene is TRBV11-2, the J gene TRBJ2-2; no clear D. CDR3 size: 14 residues. Germline V gene sequence: CDR1 SGHAT, CDR2 FQNNGV. V was trimmed by 4 bases and J by 0 bases, leaving 6 bases between them. CDR3 protein: CASSSTPNTGELFF. For the CDR3, the DNA is TGTGCCAGCAGCTCGACTCCGAACACCGGGGAGCTGTTTTTT.

As for this clonotype: The junction and the germline gene differ at one end; a read error may be behind it. The chain uses TRBV3-1 and TRBJ2-1; D gene unclear. Germline V gives CDR1 LGHDT, CDR2 YNNKEL (reference sequence). The CDR3 is 16 residues long. CDR3 region: CTSSQDPRSSYNGQFF. The DNA for the CDR3 is TGTACCAGCAGCCAAGATCCGCGGAGCTCCTACAATGGGCAGTTCTTC.

The V gene is TRBV9, the J gene TRBJ2-1; D not certain. The J call may be wrong; the DNA end is better matched by TRBJ2-7. The germline gives CDR1 SGDLS, CDR2 YYNGEE. The CDR3 length is 19 residues. This CDR3 reads CASSAPGVGADRFYNEQYF. Written as DNA, the CDR3 is TGTGCCAGCAGCGCCCCTGGGGTGGGCGCCGATCGATTTTACAATGAGCAGTACTTC.

V is TRBV2 and J is TRBJ2-7; TRBD2 agrees at 10 bases. The CDR3 spans 18 residues. Germline CDR1 is SNHLY and CDR2 is FYNNEI. With 4 bases clipped from V and 0 bases from J, the junction kept 12 bases outside the gene matches. CDR3 residues: CASSGFSGGPPSSYEQYF. CDR3 nucleotide sequence: TGTGCCAGCAGTGGATTTAGCGGGGGGCCCCCGAGCTCCTACGAGCAGTACTTC.

This clonotype was seen many times. This chain uses TRBV29-1 with TRBJ2-7, with 8 bases aligning to TRBD1. V lost 4 bases, J lost 5 bases, and 7 bases stayed unmatched. The CDR3 length is 13 residues. The germline gives CDR1 SQVTM, CDR2 ANQGSEA. This CDR3 reads CSVAHGQGNEQYF. In DNA form, the CDR3 reads TGCAGCGTTGCCCACGGACAGGGCAACGAGCAGTACTTC.

V is TRBV4-1 and J is TRBJ2-7; 9 bases agree with TRBD1. After removal of 4 bases from V and 2 bases from J, the junction contained 6 bases not matched to a gene. The CDR3 loop spans 15 amino acids. Germline CDR1 and CDR2: MGHRA and YSYEKL. The DNA of the CDR3 is TGCGCCAGCAGCCCCATTGGGGACAGGGCCTACGAGCAGTACTTC. The encoded protein is CASSPIGDRAYEQYF.

This clonotype was counted a few times. V and J are TRBV3-1 and TRBJ2-2, with D perhaps matching TRBD2 (7 bases). Deletions cut 5 bases from V and 4 bases from J, with 17 bases between. Per the germline V gene, CDR1 is LGHDT and CDR2 is YNNKEL (reference sequence). The CDR3 extends over 16 amino acids. CDR3 region: CASSYRAGAGTGELFF. In nucleotides, the CDR3 is TGTGCCAGCAGCTATCGGGCGGGGGCAGGCACCGGGGAGCTGTTTTTT.

This rearrangement joins TRBV9 to TRBJ1-1; the D is unclear. Per germline, CDR1 SGDLS and CDR2 YYNGEE. The CDR3 has 13 residues. V was shortened by 4 bases and J by 4 bases, with 11 bases between the two germline ends. Written as DNA, the CDR3 is TGTGCCAGCAGCCCAGCCTTATCCACTGAAGCTTTCTTT. Translated: CASSPALSTEAFF.

This clonotype was detected only a few times. V and J are TRBV20-1 and TRBJ1-1; 7 bases fit TRBD1. CDR3 size: 14 residues. Germline V gene data show CDR1 as DFQATT and CDR2 as SNEGSKA (reference sequence). V was clipped by 6 bases and J by 3 bases; unmatched bases: 10. The CDR3 protein is CSARQGGSYTEAFF. For the CDR3, the DNA is TGCAGTGCGAGACAGGGTGGGAGTTACACTGAAGCTTTCTTT.

J is TRBJ1-5 and V is TRBV4-3; D remains ambiguous. V lost 0 bases to trimming and J lost 7 bases, with 7 bases between them. The CDR3 sequence is 13 residues long. Germline V lookup: CDR1 LGHNA, CDR2 YSLEER. The CDR3 here is CASSQDPSQPQHF. In DNA, the CDR3 is TGCGCCAGCAGCCAAGATCCGTCCCAGCCCCAGCATTTT.

The genes are TRBV7-9 and TRBJ1-1, with a possible D match to TRBD1 (5 bases). CDR1 is SEHNR and CDR2 is FQNEAQ in the germline V gene (reference sequence). V dropped 6 bases and J dropped 1 base, with 18 bases sitting between them. The CDR3 length is 16 residues. The CDR3 protein is CASSRMRGTRNTEAFF. In nucleotides, the CDR3 is TGTGCCAGCAGTCGGATGAGAGGGACGAGGAACACTGAAGCTTTCTTT. The full variable domain, with the rest looked up from reference TRBV7-9 and TRBJ1-1, is DTGVSQNPRHKITKRGQNVTFRCDPISEHNRLYWYRQTLGQGPEFLTYFQNEAQLEKSRLLSDRFSAERPKGSFSTLEIQRTEQGDSAMYLCASSRMRGTRNTEAFFGQGTRLTVV.

This clonotype has a count of ten or more. The CDR3 reads CATSTGTSGYEQYF. As DNA, the CDR3 is TGTGCCACTTCAACCGGGACTAGCGGTTACGAGCAGTACTTC. The rearrangement links TRBV10-3 to TRBJ2-7, with 11 bases fitting TRBD2. The length of the CDR3 is 14 residues. CDR1 and CDR2 (germline): ENHRY, SYGVKD. With 10 bases clipped from V and 4 bases from J, the junction kept 9 bases outside the gene matches.

CDR3 nucleotide sequence: TGTGCCAGCAGCTTATACAGGAGGGCTAATTCACCCCTCCACTTT. Translated, it gives CASSLYRRANSPLHF. V gene TRBV12-3 or TRBV12-4 combines with J gene TRBJ1-6; D may be TRBD1 (5 bases). This CDR3 spans 15 amino acids. Trimming shortened V by 6 bases and J by 6 bases, and 15 bases separated the two germline ends.

This clonotype came up a few times. The genes are TRBV12-3 or TRBV12-4 and TRBJ2-1, with 8 bases aligning to TRBD1. V was clipped by 4 bases and J by 5 bases; unmatched bases: 7. The CDR3 extends over 15 amino acids. DNA of the CDR3: TGTGCCAGCAGTTCCGGAGGACAGGGTCACAATGAGCAGTTCTTC. Its protein product is CASSSGGQGHNEQFF.

In this sample, this clonotype turned up many times. The genes are TRBV24-1 and TRBJ2-1, with D uncertain. Per germline, CDR1 KGHDR and CDR2 SFDVKD. V shed 3 bases and J shed 0 bases, with 14 bases lying between them. There are 17 residues in the CDR3. As DNA, the CDR3 is TGTGCCACCAGTGATACCGCGACGTTTTTCTCCTACAATGAGCAGTTCTTC. Translated: CATSDTATFFSYNEQFF.

This clonotype came up a few times. This rearrangement joins TRBV28 to TRBJ2-7, with D possibly matching TRBD1 (7 bases). CDR3 length: 14 residues. Germline V gene sequence: CDR1 MDHEN, CDR2 SYDVKM. V lost 6 bases and J lost 0, with 12 bases in between. The DNA for the CDR3 is TGTGCCAGCAGGCAGGGGGGTAGCTCCTACGAGCAGTACTTC. It is translated as CASRQGGSSYEQYF.

The chain uses TRBV18 and TRBJ2-7; D ambiguous. CDR1 KGHSH and CDR2 LQKENI come from the germline V gene. V gave up 3 bases and J gave up 5 bases, with 14 bases separating them. The CDR3 extends over 14 amino acids. DNA for the CDR3: TGTGCCAGCTCACCCAACTCGCCAGTCAACGAGCAGTACTTC. Translating it yields CASSPNSPVNEQYF.

The rearrangement uses TRBV9 and TRBJ1-2; D is ambiguous. Germline CDR1 reads SGDLS; CDR2 reads YYNGEE. This CDR3 spans 15 amino acids. V dropped 2 bases and J dropped 6 bases, with 17 bases sitting between them. The DNA for the CDR3 is TGTGCCAGCAGCGTGGCGGTAGGCGGGCGCGATGGCTACACCTTC. It is translated as CASSVAVGGRDGYTF.

This clonotype was counted a few times. V is TRBV14 and J is TRBJ1-2; D is undetermined. Trimming pared 9 bases from V and 4 bases from J, leaving 12 bases between. The CDR3 runs 12 residues. Germline CDR1 reads SGHDN; CDR2 reads FVKESK. The CDR3 nucleotides are TGTGCCAGAGGACTGCATTCCTATGGCTACACCTTC. This gives the protein CARGLHSYGYTF.

This clonotype was observed a handful of times. The chain has TRBV2 and TRBJ2-7; 9 nucleotides align to TRBD2. Germline lookup yields CDR1 SNHLY and CDR2 FYNNEI. The CDR3 sequence is 16 residues long. V shed 2 bases and J 3 bases; nucleotides not matched to a gene: 8. As DNA, the CDR3 is TGTGCCAGCAGTGAACTCAGACTAGCGGTGGGCTACGAGCAGTACTTC. This sequence encodes CASSELRLAVGYEQYF.

This clonotype was counted at least ten times. This chain connects TRBV20-1 to TRBJ2-7; D perhaps matches TRBD1 (6 bases). V lost 3 bases and J lost 2, with 11 bases in between. From germline, CDR1 is DFQATT and CDR2 SNEGSKA (reference sequence). The CDR3 is 13 amino acids. The CDR3 loop reads CSARTGSTYEQYF. The DNA of the CDR3 is TGCAGTGCTAGGACAGGTTCGACCTACGAGCAGTACTTC.

This clonotype came up a few times. V and J are TRBV5-1 and TRBJ1-1; D gene unclear. Germline values: CDR1 SGHRS, CDR2 YFSETQ. V lost 0 bases to trimming and J lost 0 bases, with 12 bases between them. The CDR3 runs to 16 residues. CDR3 sequence reads: CASSLESGRMNTEAFF. CDR3 nucleotides: TGCGCCAGCAGCTTGGAATCCGGACGGATGAACACTGAAGCTTTCTTT.

V gene TRBV19 combines with J gene TRBJ1-2; tentatively, D is TRBD1 (5 bases). The CDR3 sequence is 15 residues long. Between the trimmed V and J ends, which lost 11 bases and 1 base, there was a span of 20 bases. The germline CDR1 and CDR2 sequences are LNHDA and SQIVND (reference sequence). For the CDR3, the DNA is TGTGCCCCAGACGAGGGGATTAGACATAACTATGGCTACACCTTC. This sequence encodes CAPDEGIRHNYGYTF.